This is a list of T cell receptor beta chains from one sample in a study of blood T cells in healthy people across ages. TCRdb fed the 5' RACE reads into MiXCR, producing one record per CDR3 protein. The sample consists of fewer than 800,000 distinct CDR3 sequences, around 25% of them appearing once. These sequences were also reported in another study, on T cells of mothers and their children.

Sequencing input: blood. These receptors originate from a boy aged 5-17 years in good health. The CDR3 runs from the conserved cysteine through the conserved F or W. A D gene is named only where the DNA matches it firmly. Expanded clones get a size class; other rows say once, few or many, or leave the size out.

>TRBJ2-3|TRBV5-5|.|.
CASSPKQGPRDTQYF
TGTGCCAGCAGCCCGAAACAGGGCCCAAGGGATACGCAGTATTTT
>TRBJ2-3|TRBV5-6|.|many
CASSLSGADTQYF
TGTGCCAGCAGCTTGTCAGGGGCAGATACGCAGTATTTT
>TRBJ2-7|TRBV11-2|TRBD1|.
CASSSSGGQGSSYEQYF
TGTGCCAGCAGCTCATCAGGGGGACAGGGCAGCTCCTACGAGCAGTACTTC
>TRBJ2-7|TRBV5-1|.|few
CASSWGSGPSGEQYF
TGCGCCAGCAGCTGGGGGTCGGGGCCATCGGGGGAGCAGTACTTC
>TRBJ2-7|TRBV7-2|.|few
CASSLGLQGYEQYF
TGTGCCAGCAGCTTAGGTTTACAGGGCTACGAGCAGTACTTC
>TRBJ2-1|TRBV6-6|TRBD1|.
CASSYFGTGNEQFF
TGTGCCAGCAGTTACTTTGGGACAGGGAATGAGCAGTTCTTC
>TRBJ2-7|TRBV20-1|TRBD2|few
CSARDLVGTSGLAYEQYF
TGCAGTGCTAGAGACCTTGTAGGGACTAGCGGGCTAGCCTACGAGCAGTACTTC
>TRBJ2-5|TRBV28|TRBD1|few
CASSTGQGGTQYF
TGTGCCAGCAGTACCGGACAGGGAGGGACCCAGTACTTC
>TRBJ2-3|TRBV3-1|.|few
CASSQEPVAATQYF
TGTGCCAGCAGCCAAGAGCCCGTAGCGGCTACGCAGTATTTT
>TRBJ2-1|TRBV6-6|.|.
CASTSTSNEQFF
TGTGCCAGCACTTCCACATCCAATGAGCAGTTCTTC
>TRBJ2-7|TRBV4-1|.|few
CASSQESREAYEQYF
TGCGCCAGCAGCCAGGAGAGTAGAGAGGCCTACGAGCAGTACTTC
>TRBJ2-7|TRBV11-3|.|.
CASSLNPKVYEQYF
TGTGCCAGCAGCTTAAATCCGAAAGTCTACGAGCAGTACTTC
>TRBJ1-2|TRBV29-1|.|.
CSVEKAPDYGYTF
TGCAGCGTTGAGAAAGCGCCGGACTATGGCTACACCTTC
>TRBJ2-1|TRBV3-1|.|few
CASSQGLVNEQFF
TGTGCCAGCAGCCAAGGTCTAGTTAATGAGCAGTTCTTC